Below, 10 T cell receptor beta chains from the same sample are listed, as sequenced in a study of T cells in Graves' hyperthyroidism and ophthalmopathy. RNA transcripts provided the source from which TCR beta CDR3 regions were amplified. Researchers ran a first-round RT-PCR on the TCR CDR3 using the HTBI primer set. Each CDR3 protein is one row after TCRdb ran MiXCR on the multiplex PCR reads. There are a few hundred thousand distinct CDR3 sequences in the sample; approximately 17% occur only once, and 17% lies in the top ten. The sequencing input was blood. The receptor set was obtained from a woman between 18 and 29 years old with Graves' ophthalmopathy.

This clonotype was detected only a few times. At one end, the junction sequence differs from germline, possibly due to a read error. This rearrangement joins TRBV7-7 to TRBJ2-3; a possible D gene is TRBD1 (6 bases). Germline V gene lookup returns CDR1 SSHAT and CDR2 FNYEAQ (reference sequence). This CDR3 contains 16 residues. The CDR3: CASSSGDGTPTDTQYF. CDR3 coding DNA: TGTGCTAGCAGCTCAGGGGATGGGACACCCACAGATACGCAGTATTTT.

This clonotype was observed many times. The chain is built from TRBV5-1 and TRBJ2-7; 7 nucleotides align to TRBD1. In germline, CDR1 is SGHRS, CDR2 YFSETQ. This CDR3 spans 15 amino acids. V trimming: 1 base; J trimming: 1 base; junction bases outside the gene matches: 5. CDR3 amino acids: CASSLSPGQSYEQYF. In nucleotides, the CDR3 is TGCGCCAGCAGCTTGAGTCCGGGACAGTCCTACGAGCAGTACTTC. Full variable domain (missing parts from reference TRBV5-1 and TRBJ2-7): KAGVTQTPRYLIKTRGQQVTLSCSPISGHRSVSWYQQTPGQGLQFLFEYFSETQRNKGNFPGRFSGRQFSNSRSEMNVSTLELGDSALYLCASSLSPGQSYEQYFGPGTRLTVT.

Note on this clonotype: A junction boundary mismatches the germline segment, possibly from a read error. The V call is TRBV20-1, the J call TRBJ1-1; no firm D call. Looked up from germline, CDR1 is DFQATT and CDR2 is SNEGSKA (reference sequence). The CDR3 runs 14 residues. The CDR3 spells CNARLTLMNTEAFF. In DNA, the CDR3 is TGCAATGCTAGGTTGACCCTTATGAACACTGAAGCTTTCTTT.

This clonotype was counted ten times or more. This sequence joins TRBV28 and TRBJ2-1; TRBD2 might be the D (5 bases). With 4 bases removed from V and 8 bases from J, the gap between germline ends came to 9 bases. This CDR3 contains 12 residues. Germline V gives CDR1 MDHEN, CDR2 SYDVKM. The CDR3 nucleotides read TGTGCCAGCAGTTCGGGGTGGCATGAGCAGTTCTTC. Its protein is CASSSGWHEQFF.

This clonotype came up many times. The CDR3 region is CASSRDRGVYEQYF. CDR3 in DNA: TGTGCCAGCAGCCGGGACAGGGGTGTCTACGAGCAGTACTTC. The V call is TRBV6-1, the J call TRBJ2-7, with 10 bases identical to TRBD1. The V and J ends lost 6 bases and 3 bases, in that order; junction bases with no gene match: 5. Germline-derived CDR1 and CDR2 are MNHNS and SASEGT. The CDR3 has 14 residues.

This chain links TRBV3-1 with TRBJ1-1, with no clear D. The CDR3 totals 14 residues. Trimming left V 4 bases short and J 1 base short, with 10 bases between. Germline V CDR1 and CDR2: LGHDT, YNNKEL (reference sequence). CDR3 region: CASSLAITNTEAFF. DNA for the CDR3: TGTGCCAGCAGCCTGGCCATAACGAACACTGAAGCTTTCTTT.

The rearrangement joins TRBV7-9 to TRBJ2-5, with TRBD2 matching over 12 bases. The CDR3 is made up of 21 amino acids. Germline lookup yields CDR1 SEHNR and CDR2 FQNEAQ (reference sequence). With V trimmed by 3 bases and J by 2 bases, 19 bases remained unmatched. The CDR3 is CASSFVVGPSGGAWGQETQYF. In DNA, the CDR3 is TGTGCCAGCAGCTTTGTGGTTGGGCCTAGCGGGGGGGCCTGGGGACAAGAGACCCAGTACTTC.

This clonotype showed up many times. V usage is TRBV6-2 or TRBV6-3 and J usage is TRBJ1-5, with 11 bases fitting TRBD1. Germline values: CDR1 MNHEY, CDR2 SVGEGT. Germline trimming cut 5 bases from V and 5 bases from J; bases unmatched to any gene: 5. The CDR3 is made up of 15 amino acids. The CDR3 nucleotides are TGTGCCAGCAGTACCCGGACAGGGGGCGATCAGCCCCAGCATTTT. Translation gives CASSTRTGGDQPQHF.

Notes on this clonotype: A read error may account for a junction end that differs from germline. V usage is TRBV5-1 and J usage is TRBJ2-3; 7 nucleotides line up with TRBD1. The CDR3 extends over 14 amino acids. Germline-derived CDR1 and CDR2 are SGHRS and YFSETQ. CDR3 loop: CASSTGQDTNTQYF. CDR3 DNA sequence: TGCGCCAGCAGCACTGGACAGGACACAAATACGCAGTATTTT. Filled out from reference TRBV5-1 and TRBJ2-3, the complete variable domain reads KAGVTQTPRYLIKTRGQQVTLSCSPISGHRSVSWYQQTPGQGLQFLFEYFSETQRNKGNFPGRFSGRQFSNSRSEMNVSTLELGDSALYLCASSTGQDTNTQYFGPGTRLTVL.

J is TRBJ1-3 and V is TRBV27; 9 bases are shared with TRBD1. The germline gives CDR1 MNHEY, CDR2 SMNVEV (reference sequence). This CDR3 has 15 amino acids. V shed 8 bases and J 0 bases; nucleotides not matched to a gene: 5. CDR3 residues: CASGLTGGSGNTIYF. CDR3 in DNA: TGTGCCAGCGGCTTGACAGGGGGCTCTGGAAACACCATATATTTT.